This T cell receptor (beta chain) was sequenced for a study of blood T cell repertoires in COVID-19. The wider study: The origin of the acute and convalescent COVID-19 samples was the United States, Italy and Spain. T cells, B-cell-depleted T cells, or PBMCs provided the cDNA or gDNA that served as material.

The authors' processing: Amplification with reference gene primers provided the estimates of nucleated cell counts. Data came from immunoSEQ multiplex PCR; TCRdb stores just in-frame clones and leaves some out. That table furnishes V, J and clone size, whereas the DNA furnished D and trimming. The sample records roughly 150,000 clones, roughly 80% being singletons. This CDR3 contains 14 residues. V was clipped by 6 bases and J by 2 bases, with 13 bases between them. Germline CDR1 SGHRS, CDR2 YFSETQ. During active infection, Seattle patients enrolled and were then monitored through disease. Material: peripheral blood. This chain links TRBV5-1 with TRBJ2-3; perhaps TRBD1 as D (7 bases). The receptor's source is a woman over 75 with COVID-19, enrolled during active disease. The CDR3 protein is CASNRGGNTDTQYF. The CDR3 nucleotides are TGCGCCAGCAACAGGGGCGGGAACACAGATACGCAGTATTTT.